This paragraph covers one TCR beta chain sequence. Its antigen is still unknown. CDR3 size: 14 residues. Germline CDR1 MGHDK, CDR2 SYGVNS. The V end was cut by 7 bases, the J end by 0 bases, with 12 bases between. This entry belongs to a study of shared clonotypes between healthy human individuals. The study's findings and limits: Non-shared clonotypes displayed generation probabilities falling below those of clonotypes present in all four donors. Clonotype sharing among donors was expected to depend on sequencing depth.

Genomic DNA per cell subset filled all wells of several immunoSEQ plates. TCRdb keeps only in-frame clones here, not all; method: immunoSEQ multiplex PCR. The data hold over a million clones, with around 82% observed a single time. The sample comprised memory CD4+ T cells from PBMCs. Subset: CD45RA-negative fraction. This chain connects TRBV25-1 to TRBJ1-2; D unclear. The source of this sequence is a man younger than 35 in good health. Some clones in this sample may be carry-over from other donors' samples. Written as DNA, the CDR3 is TGTGCCAGCACAGCCGGGGAAGCTAACTATGGCTACACCTTC. Amino acid sequence: CASTAGEANYGYTF.